Each of the 31 T cell receptor beta chains below was sequenced from the same sample in a study of cytomegalovirus exposure and HLA in healthy donors. In the PCR, 60 Vbeta and 13 Jbeta primers were used. Here immunoSEQ multiplex PCR was the method, and the copy in TCRdb shows in-frame clones only, minus some. The sample lists approximately 110,000 clones, over 75% seen once, with less than 4% in the top ten. The specimen was PBMCs. The receptor set was obtained from a human donor in good health.

The V and J genes are TRBV19 and TRBJ1-1; 7 positions agree with TRBD1. V dropped 3 bases and J dropped 5; count of bases not matched to a gene: 9. The CDR3 loop spans 15 amino acids. Germline loops: CDR1 LNHDA, CDR2 SQIVND (reference sequence). The CDR3 nucleotides read TGTGCCAGTAGTATGCGCAGGGGGAGTCCAACTGAAGCTTTCTTT. It translates to CASSMRRGSPTEAFF. Looking up the rest from reference TRBV19 and TRBJ1-1 gives the full variable domain: DGGITQSPKYLFRKEGQNVTLSCEQNLNHDAMYWYRQDPGQGLRLIYYSQIVNDFQKGDIAEGYSVSREKKESFPLTVTSAQKNPTAFYLCASSMRRGSPTEAFFGQGTRLTVV.

V is TRBV6-5 and J is TRBJ1-2; 7 nucleotides agree with TRBD1. This CDR3 contains 13 residues. Germline CDR1 is MNHEY and CDR2 is SVGAGI. The ends lost 10 bases at V and 2 bases at J; junction bases unmatched: 7. CDR3 DNA: TGTGCCACCTCGGGACAGCTGAACTATGGCTACACCTTC. This translates into CATSGQLNYGYTF.

The chain carries TRBV5-4 and TRBJ2-3; TRBD2 aligns across 8 bases. The trim removed 0 bases at V and 2 bases at J, leaving 5 bases unmatched. The V gene's germline CDR1 is SGHNT and CDR2 YYREEE (reference sequence). The CDR3 contains 16 residues. CDR3 sequence reads: CASSLDSAGATDTQYF. CDR3 sequence (DNA): TGTGCCAGCAGCTTGGATTCAGCGGGGGCCACAGATACGCAGTATTTT.

The chain uses TRBV11-2 and TRBJ2-3; D possibly corresponds to TRBD2 (6 bases). V was pared by 0 bases and J by 5 bases, with 21 bases between. The CDR3 extends over 18 amino acids. The germline V gene has CDR1 SGHAT and CDR2 FQNNGV. The CDR3 reads CASSLDFPGLRAVDTQYF. The CDR3 DNA reads as TGTGCCAGCAGCTTAGATTTCCCGGGACTTAGGGCTGTAGATACGCAGTATTTT.

This chain links TRBV19 with TRBJ1-5; 12 nucleotides match TRBD1. The V gene end was trimmed by 2 bases and the J gene end by 3 bases; junction bases not matched to a gene: 5. The germline CDR1 and CDR2 sequences are LNHDA and SQIVND (reference sequence). The CDR3 contains 17 residues. DNA for the CDR3: TGTGCCAGTAGTATAACCGGGACAGGGGGCCTCAATCAGCCCCAGCATTTT. As protein: CASSITGTGGLNQPQHF.

This clone was counted only a few times. Written as DNA, the CDR3 is TGTGCCAGCAGCTTCCGGGGGCCTAGCGGGAGGTCCGAGTTCTTC. This codes for CASSFRGPSGRSEFF. V gene TRBV7-8 combines with J gene TRBJ2-1; 11 nucleotides align to TRBD2. The germline V gene has CDR1 SGHVS and CDR2 FQNEAQ. V shed 3 bases, J shed 14 bases, and the junction held 12 bases outside the gene matches. CDR3 length: 15 amino acids.

This clone has only one observation. V usage is TRBV29-1 and J usage is TRBJ1-1, with 7 bases aligning to TRBD1. Germline V CDR1 and CDR2: SQVTM, ANQGSEA. The V segment lost 6 bases and the J segment 1 base; nucleotides outside the gene matches: 8. The CDR3 runs to 14 residues. The CDR3 region is CSVAVGTANTEAFF. The CDR3 nucleotides are TGCAGCGTAGCGGTCGGGACAGCGAACACTGAAGCTTTCTTT.

J is TRBJ1-6 and V is TRBV6-5, with D possibly being TRBD1 (5 bases). This CDR3 spans 15 amino acids. Germline CDR1 reads MNHEY; CDR2 reads SVGAGI. V dropped 5 bases and J dropped 4 bases, with 12 bases sitting between them. This CDR3 is CASSPMDNYNSPLHF. As DNA, the CDR3 is TGTGCCAGCAGTCCCATGGACAATTATAATTCACCCCTCCACTTT.

V gene TRBV7-3 combines with J gene TRBJ2-3; possible D gene TRBD1, 6 bases. Between the trimmed V and J ends, which lost 1 base and 5 bases, there was a span of 7 bases. Germline V gives CDR1 SGHTA, CDR2 FQGTGA. The CDR3 is 13 residues long. The CDR3 DNA is TGTGCCAGCAGCTTAATAGGGGGAGATACGCAGTATTTT. It codes for CASSLIGGDTQYF.

A single count supports this clone. The chain recombines TRBV15 with TRBJ1-1; no clear D gene. CDR3 length equals 14 residues. Trimming removed 0 bases at V and 8 bases at J, with 13 bases between. Germline V lookup: CDR1 LNHNV, CDR2 YYDKDF (reference sequence). The CDR3 loop reads CATSRDANFVEAFF. The CDR3 DNA sequence: TGTGCCACCAGCAGAGACGCTAATTTTGTCGAAGCTTTCTTT.

The chain employs TRBV7-2 and TRBJ1-3, with unresolved D. V lost 1 base, J lost 4 bases, and 17 bases lay in between. There are 17 residues in the CDR3. Looked up from germline, CDR1 is SGHTA and CDR2 is FQGNSA. The CDR3 loop reads CASSLDGSAMAGNTIYF. The CDR3 nucleotides are TGTGCCAGCAGCTTAGATGGGAGCGCAATGGCCGGAAACACCATATATTTT.

This clone was counted a few times. The chain combines TRBV28 with TRBJ2-5; TRBD2 matches 13 bases. The CDR3 covers 16 residues. Trimming took 6 bases from V and 2 from J; bases not matched to a gene: 6. From germline, CDR1 is MDHEN and CDR2 SYDVKM. CDR3 in DNA: TGTGCCAGCAGGGGACTAGCGGGATGGATACAAGAGACCCAGTACTTC. Protein: CASRGLAGWIQETQYF.

The rearrangement links TRBV27 to TRBJ2-5; 7 nucleotides agree with TRBD1. The CDR3 loop spans 13 amino acids. J was trimmed by 3 bases and V by 3 bases; bases with no gene match: 1. CDR1 and CDR2 from the germline V gene are MNHEY and SMNVEV (reference sequence). CDR3 coding DNA: TGTGCCAGCAGTTTGACAGGGAAAGAGACCCAGTACTTC. Translated, it gives CASSLTGKETQYF.

J is TRBJ2-5 and V is TRBV27; no definite D call. The CDR3 runs 14 residues. Trimming removed 5 bases at V and 6 bases at J, with 16 bases between. The germline CDR1 and CDR2 sequences are MNHEY and SMNVEV (reference sequence). CDR3 region: CASSPTSLRKTQYF. The CDR3 DNA reads TGTGCCAGCAGTCCCACTTCTCTGAGGAAGACCCAGTACTTC.

This chain connects TRBV9 to TRBJ2-7; 7 nucleotides agree with TRBD1. Trimming at V came to 4 bases and at J to 2 bases, leaving 6 bases not matched to a gene. Germline V gene data show CDR1 as SGDLS and CDR2 as YYNGEE. The CDR3 runs 14 residues. Here the CDR3 DNA reads TGTGCCAGCAGCCCCAGGACAGGCCCCTACGAGCAGTACTTC. Amino acid sequence: CASSPRTGPYEQYF.

This rearrangement joins TRBV5-6 to TRBJ2-1, with 10 bases aligning to TRBD2. CDR3 length equals 17 residues. V shed 3 bases, J shed 6 bases, and the junction held 12 bases outside the gene matches. Germline V gene data show CDR1 as SGHDT and CDR2 as YYEEEE. CDR3 region: CASSSGIGLAEGNEQFF. The CDR3 DNA reads as TGTGCCAGCAGCTCAGGGATAGGACTAGCGGAAGGCAATGAGCAGTTCTTC. Full variable domain (missing parts from reference TRBV5-6 and TRBJ2-1): DAGVTQSPTHLIKTRGQQVTLRCSPKSGHDTVSWYQQALGQGPQFIFQYYEEEERQRGNFPDRFSGHQFPNYSSELNVNALLLGDSALYLCASSSGIGLAEGNEQFFGPGTRLTVL.

J is TRBJ2-7 and V is TRBV6-1; 8 bases fit TRBD1. The CDR3 contains 15 residues. Germline values: CDR1 MNHNS, CDR2 SASEGT. V shed 7 bases, J shed 5 bases, and the junction held 13 bases outside the gene matches. CDR3 in DNA: TGTGCCAGCACCGGAGGAAGGACAGGGCGCGACGAGCAGTACTTC. Its protein product is CASTGGRTGRDEQYF.

The chain joins TRBV5-5 to TRBJ2-7, with TRBD1 matching 7 bases. The junction had 3 bases not matched to a gene; V was cut back by 4 bases and J by 2 bases. Germline CDR1 is SGHKS and CDR2 is YYEKEE (reference sequence). This CDR3 spans 13 amino acids. CDR3 protein: CASSQGVTYEQYF. In DNA, the CDR3 is TGTGCCAGCAGCCAGGGGGTAACCTACGAGCAGTACTTC.

V is TRBV5-1 and J is TRBJ2-7; 8 nucleotides line up with TRBD1. The CDR3 contains 15 residues. Germline-derived CDR1 and CDR2 are SGHRS and YFSETQ. The ends lost 0 bases at V and 2 bases at J; junction bases unmatched: 4. DNA for the CDR3: TGCGCCAGCAGCTTGGCCGGGACAGGTACCTACGAGCAGTACTTC. This gives the protein CASSLAGTGTYEQYF.

This clone was counted between two and nine times. J is TRBJ2-7 and V is TRBV7-9; tentative D call: TRBD2 (6 bases). Per the germline V gene, CDR1 is SEHNR and CDR2 is FQNEAQ (reference sequence). The CDR3 contains 15 residues. The V end lost 5 bases, the J end lost 7 bases, and 21 bases lay between the germline ends. The CDR3: CASSPMVDVRGEQYF. The CDR3 DNA follows: TGTGCCAGCAGCCCCATGGTGGACGTCCGGGGGGAGCAGTACTTC.

This chain joins TRBV19 and TRBJ2-7; possibly TRBD2 for D (7 bases). The ends were cut back, 6 bases at V and 3 bases at J, with 18 bases in the middle. This CDR3 spans 15 amino acids. The germline V gene has CDR1 LNHDA and CDR2 SQIVND (reference sequence). The CDR3 spells CASRTVSRGHYEQYF. As DNA, the CDR3 is TGTGCCAGTAGGACGGTGTCGCGGGGGCACTACGAGCAGTACTTC.

The V call is TRBV5-1, the J call TRBJ1-6; D uncertain. Germline loops: CDR1 SGHRS, CDR2 YFSETQ. This CDR3 region has 15 residues. The V and J ends lost 4 bases and 7 bases respectively, with 15 bases between them. In DNA form, the CDR3 reads TGCGCCAGCAGCCAACGGGTTGAGGTGAATTCACCCCTCCACTTT. Encoded protein: CASSQRVEVNSPLHF.

The chain combines TRBV29-1 with TRBJ1-1; the match to TRBD1 covers 7 bases. This CDR3 contains 14 residues. V shed 4 bases, J shed 0 bases, and the junction held 5 bases outside the gene matches. Per germline, CDR1 SQVTM and CDR2 ANQGSEA. CDR3: CSVAAGTVNTEAFF. The CDR3 region has the DNA TGCAGCGTTGCAGCCGGGACAGTGAACACTGAAGCTTTCTTT.

The rearrangement links TRBV6-1 to TRBJ1-2; D not resolved. This CDR3 comprises 11 residues. The germline CDR1 and CDR2 sequences are MNHNS and SASEGT. The V gene lost 4 bases and the J gene lost 8 bases, with 8 bases spanning the gap. CDR3 in amino acids: CASSVNRGYTF. CDR3 nucleotides: TGTGCCAGCAGTGTCAATCGGGGCTACACCTTC.

The V gene is TRBV4-1, the J gene TRBJ2-3; no clear D. This CDR3 is 12 amino acids long. V lost 1 base, J lost 8 bases, and 7 bases lay in between. Per the germline V gene, CDR1 is MGHRA and CDR2 is YSYEKL. The CDR3 spells CASSQVGATQYF. The CDR3 coding sequence is TGCGCCAGCAGCCAAGTCGGAGCTACGCAGTATTTT.

The V and J genes are TRBV15 and TRBJ2-5, with 10 bases lining up with TRBD2. The V gene end was trimmed by 0 bases and the J gene end by 1 base; junction bases not matched to a gene: 14. Per germline, CDR1 LNHNV and CDR2 YYDKDF (reference sequence). This CDR3 has 20 amino acids. CDR3 in DNA: TGTGCCACCAGCAGAGATGGCAGCCTGTTAGCGGGAGGTCTCCAAGAGACCCAGTACTTC. It codes for CATSRDGSLLAGGLQETQYF.

This clone showed up just a few times. As DNA, the CDR3 is TGTGCCACCAGACCGGCCCGGGGTGCCTACGAGCAGTACTTC. Protein: CATRPARGAYEQYF. The V and J genes are TRBV6-1 and TRBJ2-5; D possibly corresponds to TRBD2 (5 bases). The J call may be in error: the DNA end matches TRBJ2-7 better. CDR1 MNHNS and CDR2 SASEGT come from the germline V gene. This CDR3 has 14 amino acids.

The V call is TRBV10-1, the J call TRBJ2-3; TRBD2 matches at 13 bases. The V gene's germline CDR1 is WNHNN and CDR2 SYGVQD (reference sequence). The CDR3 consists of 14 residues. Losses at the gene ends were 4 bases for V and 9 bases for J; bases not matched to a gene: 4. CDR3 residues: CASSGLAGGQTQYF. CDR3 DNA sequence: TGCGCCAGCAGTGGACTAGCGGGAGGACAAACGCAGTATTTT.

This chain connects TRBV29-1 to TRBJ2-5; 9 bases map to TRBD2. Germline V lookup: CDR1 SQVTM, CDR2 ANQGSEA. The CDR3 has 19 residues. V gave up 1 base and J gave up 1 base; unmatched junction bases: 16. The CDR3 DNA follows: TGCAGCGTTGAAGGAGCATTGTGGGGTAGCGGGGGTTCCCAAGAGACCCAGTACTTC. This codes for CSVEGALWGSGGSQETQYF.

The chain couples TRBV28 to TRBJ2-5; no clear D gene. Per the germline V gene, CDR1 is MDHEN and CDR2 is SYDVKM. The CDR3 spans 12 residues. The V end was cut by 4 bases, the J end by 0 bases, with 3 bases between. This CDR3 is CASSSNQETQYF. The CDR3 coding sequence is TGTGCCAGCAGTTCCAACCAAGAGACCCAGTACTTC.

The chain carries TRBV5-6 and TRBJ2-7, with 11 bases matching TRBD1. V lost 4 bases to trimming and J lost 1 base; unmatched junction nucleotides: 7. This CDR3 is built from 16 residues. Germline CDR1 SGHDT, CDR2 YYEEEE. CDR3 nucleotides: TGTGCCAGCAGCACCGAGGGGACAGGGGGTTCCTACGAGCAGTACTTC. This gives the protein CASSTEGTGGSYEQYF. The full variable domain, its missing parts supplied by reference TRBV5-6 and TRBJ2-7, is DAGVTQSPTHLIKTRGQQVTLRCSPKSGHDTVSWYQQALGQGPQFIFQYYEEEERQRGNFPDRFSGHQFPNYSSELNVNALLLGDSALYLCASSTEGTGGSYEQYFGPGTRLTVT.